This T cell receptor beta chain was observed in a study of cytomegalovirus exposure and HLA in healthy donors. A multiplex PCR was run with 60 Vbeta primers and 13 Jbeta primers. Under the authors' procedure: The authors later counted around 80 million unique TCR beta chains, roughly 11 million of them shared. Some clones are missing from TCRdb's copy, which holds only in-frame ones; the method was immunoSEQ multiplex PCR. For V, J and clone size, that table is used; D and trimming come from the DNA. This sample has about 250,000 clones, with around two thirds found just once. The V and J ends lost 1 base and 2 bases, in that order; junction bases with no gene match: 4. Germline assignment: CDR1 SEHNR and CDR2 FQNEAQ (reference sequence). CDR3 length: 17 amino acids.

The sequencing sample was made of PBMCs. The clonotype was recovered from a female donor in good health and CMV-seronegative. The V call is TRBV7-9, the J call TRBJ2-3; TRBD2 matches 12 bases. The CDR3 nucleotides are TGTGCCAGCAGCTTAGAGACTAGCGGGAGCAACACAGATACGCAGTATTTT. Translating it yields CASSLETSGSNTDTQYF. The variable domain in full, with the rest retrieved from reference TRBV7-9 and TRBJ2-3, is DTGVSQNPRHKITKRGQNVTFRCDPISEHNRLYWYRQTLGQGPEFLTYFQNEAQLEKSRLLSDRFSAERPKGSFSTLEIQRTEQGDSAMYLCASSLETSGSNTDTQYFGPGTRLTVL.